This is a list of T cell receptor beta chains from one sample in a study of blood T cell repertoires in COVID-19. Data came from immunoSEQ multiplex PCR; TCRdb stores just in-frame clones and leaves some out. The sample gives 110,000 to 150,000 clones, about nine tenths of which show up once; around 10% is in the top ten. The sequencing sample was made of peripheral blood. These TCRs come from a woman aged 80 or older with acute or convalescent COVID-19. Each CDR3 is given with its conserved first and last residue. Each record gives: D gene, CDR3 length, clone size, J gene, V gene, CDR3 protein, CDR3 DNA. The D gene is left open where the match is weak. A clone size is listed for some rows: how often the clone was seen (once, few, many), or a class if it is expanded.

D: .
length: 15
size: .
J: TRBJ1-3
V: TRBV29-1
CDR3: CSVEDLTSSGNTIYF
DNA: TGCAGCGTTGAAGATCTAACTAGCTCTGGAAACACCATATATTTT

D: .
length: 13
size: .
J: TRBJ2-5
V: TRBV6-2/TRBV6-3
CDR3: CASSYQRRETQYF
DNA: TGTGCCAGCAGTTACCAAAGGCGGGAGACCCAGTACTTC

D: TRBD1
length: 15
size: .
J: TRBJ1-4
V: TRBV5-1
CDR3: CASSLTGTGGEKLFF
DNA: TGCGCCAGCAGCTTGACTGGGACAGGGGGAGAAAAACTGTTTTTT

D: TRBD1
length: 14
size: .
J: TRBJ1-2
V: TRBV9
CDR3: CASSARGQNYGYTF
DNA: TGTGCCAGCAGCGCCAGGGGGCAGAACTATGGCTACACCTTC

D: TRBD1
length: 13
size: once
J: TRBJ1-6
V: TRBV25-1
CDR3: CASSAGQRSPLHF
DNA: TGTGCCAGCAGTGCGGGACAGAGGTCCCCACTCCACTTT

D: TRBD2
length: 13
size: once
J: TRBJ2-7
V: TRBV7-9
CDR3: CASSLGEGYEQYF
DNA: TGTGCCAGCAGCCTAGGGGAGGGCTACGAGCAGTACTTC

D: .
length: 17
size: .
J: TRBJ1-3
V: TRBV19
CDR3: CASSNQRTRSSGNTIYF
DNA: TGTGCCAGTAGTAATCAGCGTACACGGAGCTCTGGAAACACCATATATTTT

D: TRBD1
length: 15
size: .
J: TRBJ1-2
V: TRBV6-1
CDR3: CASSEGTGGHYGYTF
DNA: TGTGCCAGCAGTGAAGGGACAGGGGGTCACTATGGCTACACCTTC

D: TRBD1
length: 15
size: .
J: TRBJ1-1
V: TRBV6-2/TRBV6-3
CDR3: CASSLPGTGFTEAFF
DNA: TGTGCCAGCAGTCTCCCCGGGACAGGGTTTACTGAAGCTTTCTTT

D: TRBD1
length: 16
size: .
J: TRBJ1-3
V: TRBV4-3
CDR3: CASSQDAQGNGNTIYF
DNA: TGCGCCAGCAGCCAAGATGCACAGGGGAACGGAAACACCATATATTTT

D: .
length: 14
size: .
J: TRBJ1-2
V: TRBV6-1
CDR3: CASSEGGGNYGYTF
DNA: TGTGCCAGCAGTGAAGGAGGCGGCAACTATGGCTACACCTTC

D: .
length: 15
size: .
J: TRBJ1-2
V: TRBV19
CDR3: CASSSVPGERGGYTF
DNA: TGTGCCAGTAGCTCCGTACCCGGGGAGAGAGGTGGCTACACCTTC

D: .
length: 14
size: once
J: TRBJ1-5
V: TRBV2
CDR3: CASSERTDDQPQHF
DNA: TGTGCCAGCAGTGAGAGGACAGACGATCAGCCCCAGCATTTT

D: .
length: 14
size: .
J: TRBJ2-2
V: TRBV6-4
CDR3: CASIWGPVTGELFF
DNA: TGTGCCAGCATTTGGGGGCCGGTCACCGGGGAGCTGTTTTTT

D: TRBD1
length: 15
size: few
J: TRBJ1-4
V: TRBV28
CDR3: CASSGAHPGQGKLFF
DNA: TGTGCCAGCAGTGGGGCTCACCCCGGACAGGGAAAACTGTTTTTT

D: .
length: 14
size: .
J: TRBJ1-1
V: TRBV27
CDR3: CASSSPPGRPEAFF
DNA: TGTGCCAGCAGTTCCCCTCCAGGGCGCCCTGAAGCTTTCTTT

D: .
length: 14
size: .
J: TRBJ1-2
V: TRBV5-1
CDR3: CASSFEGGSYGYTF
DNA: TGCGCCAGCAGCTTCGAGGGTGGGAGCTATGGCTACACCTTC

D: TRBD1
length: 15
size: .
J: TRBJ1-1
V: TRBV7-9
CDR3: CASRPTTGGGTEAFF
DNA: TGTGCCAGCAGACCTACGACAGGGGGAGGTACTGAAGCTTTCTTT

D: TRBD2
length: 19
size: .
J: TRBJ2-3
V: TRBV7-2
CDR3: CASSLGLRGAGGPSDTQYF
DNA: TGTGCCAGCAGCTTAGGACTTCGCGGGGCGGGGGGGCCCTCAGATACGCAGTATTTT

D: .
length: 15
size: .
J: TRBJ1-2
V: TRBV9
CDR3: CASSVIQGRVSGYTF
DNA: TGTGCCAGCAGCGTAATTCAGGGGCGGGTGAGCGGCTACACCTTC

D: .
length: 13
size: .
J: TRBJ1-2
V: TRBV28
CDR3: CASSPTGFYGYTF
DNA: TGTGCCAGCAGTCCTACAGGTTTCTATGGCTACACCTTC

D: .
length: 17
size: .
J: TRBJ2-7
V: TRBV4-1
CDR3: CASSQDHYGAASYEQYF
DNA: TGCGCCAGCAGCCAAGATCATTACGGAGCGGCCTCCTACGAGCAGTACTTC

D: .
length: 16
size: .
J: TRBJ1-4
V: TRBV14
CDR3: CASSLTGQNFNEKLFF
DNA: TGTGCCAGCAGCCTAACCGGACAGAATTTTAATGAAAAACTGTTTTTT

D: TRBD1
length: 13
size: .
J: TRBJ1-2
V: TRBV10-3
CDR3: CAISETTGNGYTF
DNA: TGTGCCATCAGTGAGACGACAGGGAATGGCTACACCTTC

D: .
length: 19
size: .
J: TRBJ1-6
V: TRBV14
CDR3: CASSQSGHPFSSYNSPLHF
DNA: TGTGCCAGCAGCCAATCGGGACACCCGTTCAGCTCCTATAATTCACCCCTCCACTTT

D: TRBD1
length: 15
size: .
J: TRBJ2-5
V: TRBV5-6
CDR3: CASSQTDRVQETQYF
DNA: TGTGCCAGCAGCCAAACGGACAGGGTCCAAGAGACCCAGTACTTC